This is a list of T cell receptor beta chains from one sample in a study of a mutant IDH1 vaccine in newly diagnosed glioma. The method was immunoSEQ multiplex PCR; TCRdb's version includes in-frame clones alone and lacks a portion of them. The table has fewer than 100,000 clones, approximately 90% seen once. Sequences were derived from PBMCs, sampled from a glioma patient treated with radiotherapy, temozolomide or both. The receptors shown here come from a woman in her 50s with glioma. The CDR3 runs from the conserved cysteine through the conserved F or W. The D gene is left open where the match is weak. Part of the rows lack a size; the others show once, few, many or a class for expanded clones.

clone_size d_call j_call v_call cdr3_aa cdr3_nt
- TRBD1 TRBJ1-4 TRBV19 CASNDRAFFSTNEKLFF TGTGCCAGTAACGACAGGGCGTTTTTTTCAACTAATGAAAAACTGTTTTTT
- - TRBJ2-2 TRBV5-4 CASSRLGTGTTGELFF TGTGCCAGCAGCCGGCTCGGAACAGGGACCACCGGGGAGCTGTTTTTT
- - TRBJ1-1 TRBV11-2 CASSTQGRRTEAFF TGTGCCAGCAGTACCCAGGGGCGGCGCACTGAAGCTTTCTTT
- - TRBJ1-5 TRBV30 CAWNPGGFNQPQHF TGTGCCTGGAATCCCGGCGGGTTCAATCAGCCCCAGCATTTT
- TRBD1 TRBJ2-5 TRBV7-9 CASSPQGAGEETQYF TGTGCCAGCAGCCCACAGGGGGCGGGAGAAGAGACCCAGTACTTC
- TRBD1 TRBJ2-7 TRBV18 CASSLQGGGYEQYF TGTGCCAGCTCACTACAGGGGGGAGGCTACGAGCAGTACTTC
- TRBD1 TRBJ1-5 TRBV18 CASSRGTVGQPQHF TGTGCCAGCTCACGGGGGACAGTTGGTCAGCCCCAGCATTTT
- - TRBJ1-1 TRBV28 CASSLRPGEAFF TGTGCCAGCAGTTTACGGCCAGGCGAAGCTTTCTTT
- - TRBJ2-5 TRBV11-2 CASSLGKGWETQYF TGTGCCAGCAGCTTGGGAAAAGGGTGGGAGACCCAGTACTTC
once - TRBJ2-1 TRBV7-3 CASSLAPGARNEQFF TGTGCCAGCAGCTTAGCCCCGGGAGCGAGGAATGAGCAGTTCTTC
- TRBD1 TRBJ1-4 TRBV27 CASSPGQGTATNEKLFF TGTGCCAGCAGTCCCGGACAGGGTACCGCAACTAATGAAAAACTGTTTTTT
- TRBD1 TRBJ2-1 TRBV5-1 CACKTGGLNEQFF TGCGCCTGTAAGACAGGGGGGCTCAATGAGCAGTTCTTC
- TRBD2 TRBJ2-7 TRBV7-8 CASSPHVGGSGYSYEQYF TGTGCCAGCAGCCCCCACGTGGGGGGTAGCGGGTATTCCTACGAGCAGTACTTC
- TRBD1 TRBJ1-4 TRBV5-1 CASSPGTGNEKLFF TGCGCCAGCAGCCCCGGGACAGGGAATGAAAAACTGTTTTTT
- - TRBJ1-1 TRBV6-5 CASSRSGNTEAFF TGTGCCAGCAGCCGTTCAGGTAACACTGAAGCTTTCTTT
- TRBD2 TRBJ2-7 TRBV30 CAWSVQRTSAGGEQYF TGTGCCTGGAGTGTACAGAGGACTAGCGCGGGTGGGGAGCAGTACTTC
- - TRBJ2-5 TRBV4-2 CASSPSDPRDGTQYF TGTGCCAGCAGCCCCTCAGACCCCCGGGATGGGACCCAGTACTTC
- TRBD2 TRBJ2-7 TRBV28 CASSRYSGRSHEQYF TGTGCCAGCAGCCGATACAGCGGGAGGTCCCACGAGCAGTACTTC
- - TRBJ2-7 TRBV4-1 CASSQTGIPSEEQYF TGCGCCAGCAGCCAAACAGGGATACCCTCCGAGGAGCAGTACTTC
- TRBD1 TRBJ1-2 TRBV27 CASSIRQGYGYTF TGTGCCAGCAGTATCCGACAGGGCTATGGCTACACCTTC
- - TRBJ2-3 TRBV28 CASREGSTRSTDTQYF TGTGCCAGCAGGGAGGGATCCACACGTAGCACAGATACGCAGTATTTT
once TRBD2 TRBJ2-1 TRBV7-9 CAEGGNNEQFF TGTGCCGAGGGAGGGAACAATGAGCAGTTCTTC
- TRBD2 TRBJ2-6 TRBV4-2 CASSQVALAGGPGANVLTF TGTGCCAGCAGCCAAGTCGCACTAGCGGGAGGGCCTGGGGCCAACGTCCTGACTTTC
- TRBD2 TRBJ2-5 TRBV6-1 CASSPHSGRETQYF TGTGCCAGCAGTCCCCATAGCGGGAGGGAGACCCAGTACTTC